This is a list of T cell receptor beta chains from one sample in a study of CD8 T cells in Susac syndrome. From the immunoSEQ multiplex PCR reads, TCRdb called clonotypes with MiXCR, one entry per CDR3 protein. The sample has about 120,000 distinct CDR3 sequences; 90% to 95% are singletons. Sequences were obtained from CD8+ T cells from PBMCs. These receptors were taken from a human donor with Susac syndrome. Each CDR3 is given with its conserved first and last residue. Each record gives: V gene, J gene, D gene, clone size, CDR3 DNA, CDR3 protein. D genes are given only for firm matches. Size tells how often a clone was seen (once, few, many) or the class of an expanded clone, and some rows leave it out.

V gene: TRBV28
J gene: TRBJ2-5
D gene: .
clone size: once
CDR3 DNA: TGTGCCAGCAGCCGGGACGGGGAGTACCAAGAGACCCAGTACTTC
CDR3 protein: CASSRDGEYQETQYF

V gene: TRBV12-3/TRBV12-4
J gene: TRBJ2-1
D gene: .
clone size: .
CDR3 DNA: TGTGCCAGCAGTTTGCTCGATGGCTCCTACAATGAGCAGTTCTTC
CDR3 protein: CASSLLDGSYNEQFF

V gene: TRBV4-1
J gene: TRBJ2-7
D gene: .
clone size: .
CDR3 DNA: TGCGCCAGCAGCCAAGTAACAGCGGGTAGCTCCTACGAGCAGTACTTC
CDR3 protein: CASSQVTAGSSYEQYF

V gene: TRBV27
J gene: TRBJ2-1
D gene: TRBD2
clone size: .
CDR3 DNA: TGTGCCAGCAGTCCTGGACTAGCCTCCTACAATGAGCAGTTCTTC
CDR3 protein: CASSPGLASYNEQFF

V gene: TRBV18
J gene: TRBJ1-2
D gene: .
clone size: .
CDR3 DNA: TGTGCCAGCTCACCCGAGGGGGGGTACTATGGCTACACCTTC
CDR3 protein: CASSPEGGYYGYTF

V gene: TRBV13
J gene: TRBJ2-3
D gene: .
clone size: once
CDR3 DNA: TGTGCCAGCAGCTTAGAGTCGGGGTTGGTGTTGGATACGCAGTATTTT
CDR3 protein: CASSLESGLVLDTQYF

V gene: TRBV19
J gene: TRBJ2-6
D gene: .
clone size: .
CDR3 DNA: TGTGCCAGTAGTATAGCCGAGCCGATAAGCTCTGGGGCCAACGTCCTGACTTTC
CDR3 protein: CASSIAEPISSGANVLTF

V gene: TRBV7-3
J gene: TRBJ2-7
D gene: TRBD1
clone size: .
CDR3 DNA: TGTGCCAGCAGCTTATGGGGCGGGCAGGGGGCCGGCGAGCAGTACTTC
CDR3 protein: CASSLWGGQGAGEQYF

V gene: TRBV27
J gene: TRBJ1-1
D gene: .
clone size: .
CDR3 DNA: TGTGCCAGCAGTCCACGGGAGTGGGGCGGAGAGGACACTGAAGCTTTCTTT
CDR3 protein: CASSPREWGGEDTEAFF

V gene: TRBV6-5
J gene: TRBJ1-1
D gene: .
clone size: .
CDR3 DNA: TGTGCCAGCAGTTACTCGATCTCGGCGGGGGGCGGGAACACTGAAGCTTTCTTT
CDR3 protein: CASSYSISAGGGNTEAFF

V gene: TRBV27
J gene: TRBJ2-3
D gene: TRBD2
clone size: once
CDR3 DNA: TGTGCCAGCATGTATTGGGGAGTAGCGGGCATGACAGATACGCAGTATTTT
CDR3 protein: CASMYWGVAGMTDTQYF

V gene: TRBV6-2/TRBV6-3
J gene: TRBJ2-1
D gene: TRBD2
clone size: .
CDR3 DNA: TGTGCCAGCGCCCTAGCGGAATACAATGAGCAGTTCTTC
CDR3 protein: CASALAEYNEQFF

V gene: TRBV9
J gene: TRBJ1-2
D gene: .
clone size: .
CDR3 DNA: TGTGCCAGCAGCTCACGGGCCGAAGTTAACTATGGCTACACCTTC
CDR3 protein: CASSSRAEVNYGYTF

V gene: TRBV7-6
J gene: TRBJ2-1
D gene: TRBD2
clone size: .
CDR3 DNA: TGTGCCAGCAGCCCCCTAGCGGGGGGGCTCGGTGAGCAGTTCTTC
CDR3 protein: CASSPLAGGLGEQFF

V gene: TRBV24-1
J gene: TRBJ2-3
D gene: .
clone size: .
CDR3 DNA: TGTGCCACCAGTAAGGGGGGCTATGGCACAGATACGCAGTATTTT
CDR3 protein: CATSKGGYGTDTQYF

V gene: TRBV20-1
J gene: TRBJ1-1
D gene: .
clone size: .
CDR3 DNA: TGCAGTGCTGGGGGGCGAGGGACTGAAGCTTTCTTT
CDR3 protein: CSAGGRGTEAFF

V gene: TRBV6-5
J gene: TRBJ1-4
D gene: .
clone size: .
CDR3 DNA: TGTGCCAGCAGTTACCGAGGGGATGAAAAACTGTTTTTT
CDR3 protein: CASSYRGDEKLFF

V gene: TRBV12-3/TRBV12-4
J gene: TRBJ2-2
D gene: .
clone size: .
CDR3 DNA: TGTGCCAGCAGCCCGCGTATCGGGGAGCTGTTTTTT
CDR3 protein: CASSPRIGELFF

V gene: TRBV10-3
J gene: TRBJ2-7
D gene: .
clone size: .
CDR3 DNA: TGTGCCATCAGTGAGTCGTCCCGATCCTACGAGCAGTACTTC
CDR3 protein: CAISESSRSYEQYF

V gene: TRBV15
J gene: TRBJ2-1
D gene: TRBD2
clone size: few
CDR3 DNA: TGTGCCACCAGCAGAGTTGGGCTAGCGGGGGACAATGAGCAGTTCTTC
CDR3 protein: CATSRVGLAGDNEQFF

V gene: TRBV5-6
J gene: TRBJ1-2
D gene: .
clone size: .
CDR3 DNA: TGTGCCAGCAGCTCACAACAGACAGCCTATGGCTACACCTTC
CDR3 protein: CASSSQQTAYGYTF

V gene: TRBV9
J gene: TRBJ1-4
D gene: TRBD1
clone size: .
CDR3 DNA: TGTGCCAGCAGCCCCTGGACAGGCCTGTCGGAAAAACTGTTTTTT
CDR3 protein: CASSPWTGLSEKLFF

V gene: TRBV4-1
J gene: TRBJ1-2
D gene: TRBD1
clone size: .
CDR3 DNA: TGCGCCAGCAGCCAAGAAACAGGGGGCGTGAACTATGGCTACACCTTC
CDR3 protein: CASSQETGGVNYGYTF

V gene: TRBV5-1
J gene: TRBJ1-5
D gene: TRBD1
clone size: .
CDR3 DNA: TGCGCCAGCAGCCCTACTTACATCCGGGACAGGCGGAATAGCAATCAGCCCCAGCATTTT
CDR3 protein: CASSPTYIRDRRNSNQPQHF

V gene: TRBV13
J gene: TRBJ2-5
D gene: TRBD1
clone size: .
CDR3 DNA: TGTGCCAGCAGACCAGGGGACAGTGGGGTAGAGACCCAGTACTTC
CDR3 protein: CASRPGDSGVETQYF

V gene: TRBV29-1
J gene: TRBJ1-2
D gene: .
clone size: .
CDR3 DNA: TGCAGCGCCTCTCTTCTGGGAGGCTATGGCTACACCTTC
CDR3 protein: CSASLLGGYGYTF

V gene: TRBV6-5
J gene: TRBJ1-3
D gene: .
clone size: .
CDR3 DNA: TGTGCCAGCAGTTATAATTCAGGGGCTCCGACGGACACCATATATTTT
CDR3 protein: CASSYNSGAPTDTIYF

V gene: TRBV30
J gene: TRBJ1-5
D gene: TRBD1
clone size: .
CDR3 DNA: TGTGCCTGGAGTCATGGACAGGGGAATCAGCCCCAGCATTTT
CDR3 protein: CAWSHGQGNQPQHF